This T cell receptor beta chain appears in the sequencing data of a study of CXCR3-negative and CXCR3-positive naive CD8 T cells. Whole-study context: Summed over all libraries, TRB reads came to 130 million to 150 million, with about 1.5 +/- 0.3 million per library. Study-level findings and limits: Naive CXCR3-positive cells had TRB CDR3s more hydrophobic than those of CXCR3-negative naive cells. Upon cryopreservation, CXCR3 expression partially decreased, and most assays used fresh PBMCs.

This CDR3 has 17 amino acids. Germline V lookup: CDR1 SGHTA, CDR2 FQGTGA. Libraries were UMI-labeled 5' RACE TRB cDNA. TCRdb re-called the 5' RACE reads; one entry per CDR3 protein, DNA not given. Its clone listing holds about 70,000 distinct CDR3 sequences. In regard to this clonotype: Its target is unknown.

Sample: naive CXCR3+ CD8+ T cells from blood. Subset in this sample: CD45RO-CCR7+CD27+CD95- naive CD8+ T cells expressing CXCR3 (TNR3+). The chain is built from TRBV7-3 and TRBJ2-3; TCRdb selects TRBD1, and the lack of DNA leaves this call unchecked. The clonotype comes from a human donor in good health. Some clones in this sample may be carry-over from other donors' samples. CDR3 sequence reads: CASSLGDMGQVADTQYF.